This T cell receptor beta chain appears in the sequencing data of a study of cytomegalovirus exposure and HLA in healthy donors (dated by TCRdb to the late 2010s). Turning to the overall study: An earlier analysis of some 550 of the donors reported roughly 300 Gb of sequence data and more than 90 million unique TCR beta sequences from 150 million to 200 million T cells. An early release covering approximately 600 HLA-typed donors comprised about 320 gigabases of sequencing data and around 85 million unique TCR sequences. Of the approximately 370 genotyped donors, 70% to 90% were placed in the genetic ancestry cluster associated with self-reported Caucasian donors. The aim of the study was to test whether cataloging public T cell receptors could identify signatures of past pathogen exposure. Using immunosequencing, the study profiled T cell repertoires from approximately 700 subjects and related those repertoires to cytomegalovirus serostatus. A separate validation cohort of approximately 120 different subjects was used in addition to the approximately 640-subject first cohort. To predict cytomegalovirus infection status, the study combined high-throughput TCR immunosequencing, statistical association of individual TCRs with disease status, and machine learning. A later analysis re-analyzed previously published TCR beta repertoires from 666 donors and added high-resolution HLA genotyping to study TCR occurrence patterns. Rather than drawing on any new phenotypic data, the later analysis identified candidate immune exposures from TCR beta sequences and the way those sequences occurred across donors. An earlier analysis of around 640 of the donors used high-throughput TCR beta sequencing to judge whether each TCR beta V gene segment behaved as functional or pseudogenic. Alongside the repertoire data, information on donor age, sex, ethnicity and CMV serostatus was compiled. A later genetic analysis used genome-wide SNP genotypes for about 65% of the roughly 670 donors, treating that subset as a discovery cohort. All discovery cohort repertoires had been generated on a single sequencing platform. HLA typing included class I and class II loci at four-digit resolution. Typing coverage differed by locus: A, B, C, DRB1 and DQB1 were typed in about 629-640 donors, DQA1 in about 560, DPA1 in over 600, and DPB1 in 400 to 480. About five DR-DQ haplotypes were treated as single units for association and clustering because of strong linkage in the cohort. Among 300 to 450 genotyped donors of the cohort, an average of about 240,000 unique TCR beta nucleotide sequences were sequenced per donor, 15% to 20% of them non-productive.

The cohort was made up of approximately 670 healthy bone marrow donors. At the time of sampling, every cohort member was nominally healthy, though immune exposures that went unrecorded were likely present. The donor tested CMV seropositive, placing the donor among the 250 to 350 seropositive members of the cohort. A peripheral blood sample was collected from each donor, and TCR beta sequencing was performed on peripheral blood mononuclear cells. The Qiagen DNeasy Blood Extraction Kit was used to extract genomic DNA from the blood cell samples. Of note for this clone: What antigen it recognizes has not been identified. No per-base quality is available; no much larger clone lies one base away.

The paper's findings and limits, for the study overall: According to the authors, the approach could potentially be generalized to other disease states and immunological phenotypes. Linkage disequilibrium might explain the correlated functional status among segregating V segments, but an unknown experimental factor could not be excluded. A total of some 180 TCR beta chains were listed by the study as associated with cytomegalovirus. In a later analysis, about 17,000 TCR beta sequences were associated with specific HLA alleles at a false discovery rate of 0.05. Most CMV-associated TCR beta chains appeared to be HLA-restricted in a later analysis, and the HLA associations seemed to be driven largely by CMV exposure. Immune exposure information for the cohort was limited to CMV serostatus. Three of the identified cytomegalovirus-associated TCR beta chains were confirmed in vitro to be specific for cytomegalovirus antigens. A later analysis found that HLA-associated TCR beta chains were more clonally expanded and had lower generation probabilities than equally common non-associated chains. Roughly uniform sequencing depth across donors was assumed in presence/absence analyses, although this assumption may not hold. A cluster of highly shared sequence variants was judged likely to be a technical artifact of the sequencing pipeline. Compared with the approximately 710-donor mean, donors in an Asian-associated ancestry cluster had fewer N-insertions in productive TCRs, according to a later genetic analysis. When HLA alleles, especially DR and DQ, strongly co-occurred, attributing TCR associations to individual alleles was difficult. Most TCR sequences were seen in very few donors, while some public TCRs were found in many individuals. According to a later analysis, parvovirus B19, influenza, CMV and Epstein-Barr virus appeared linked to several top co-occurrence clusters. The classifier was reported to diagnose cytomegalovirus status with high specificity and sensitivity in both the original and validation cohorts. The cohort was sequenced for TCR beta chains only, and without alpha or paired-chain data the features that could be detected were limited. Roughly 17 rarely observed V segments, including chromosome 9 orphons, were excluded from the earlier analysis of several hundred of the donors because counts were too low. A further reported finding was that TCR beta sequences accurately predicted the HLA-A and HLA-B alleles for most subjects in the first cohort. Because HLA typing was missing for some donors at each locus, association tests included only the typed subset. In a later analysis, TCR association rates were found to vary across HLA loci, with the most associated TCRs seen for DRB1 alleles and the fewest for HLA-C alleles. A later genetic analysis associated a missense DCLRE1C variant with V-gene and J-gene trimming of TCR beta chains, and an independent cohort replicated the association. In an earlier analysis of 587 of the donors, most TCR beta V segments were observed in productive rearrangements about 87% or about 30% of the time, broadly matching IMGT annotations.

The receptor library was made with the immunoSEQ multiplex PCR assay. For the multiplex PCR, a mixture combining 60 forward primers for TCR Vbeta segments and 13 reverse primers for TCR Jbeta segments was used. The CDR3 region of rearranged TCR beta genes was amplified from genomic DNA by a multiplex PCR assay. Amplified TCR beta libraries were sequenced as 87-base-pair reads on the Illumina HiSeq System. On the authors' methods: Across the 700 or so repertoires, a later analysis counted some 80 million unique TCR beta chains, 8.5 million to 12 million of which were shared by at least two donors. Raw reads were error-corrected and collapsed into unique sequences by a nearest-neighbor algorithm in which closely related sequences were merged to remove PCR and sequencing errors. V, D and J gene segments were assigned by aligning CDR3 sequences to IMGT reference sequences. Each retained sequence needed at least a six-nucleotide match to both a V gene segment and a J gene segment. A rearrangement was called productive if the CDR3 had no stop codons and remained in frame with V and J, and every other rearrangement was called non-productive. CDR3 was defined by IMGT convention, running from the second conserved V-encoded cysteine to the conserved J-encoded phenylalanine. Sequences without an unambiguous match to a single V gene segment were excluded from the earlier analysis of almost 600 of the donors. An earlier analysis of several hundred of the donors called V segments functional above 56.7% productive rearrangements and segregating when the between-donor standard deviation exceeded 5%. A statistical classification framework was built for diagnosing cytomegalovirus status from the catalog of TCR beta chain sequences. A later analysis assigned V and J genes by comparing TCR nucleotide sequences with IMGT/GENE-DB human TR gene sequences. A later analysis assigned CDR3 sequences and most-parsimonious VDJ recombination scenarios with the TCRdist pipeline. A later analysis defined each TCR beta chain by its CDR3 amino acid sequence plus V-gene family, and excluded reads lacking a unique V-gene family. In a later analysis, some 600 highly shared, low-generation-probability nucleotide sequences were removed to address suspected cross-contamination and a sequencing artifact. In a later analysis, a clonal expansion index was calculated for each public chain from normalized within-repertoire ranks of inferred template counts. Generation probabilities in a later analysis came from a VDJ recombination model fitted to out-of-frame rearrangements, and those results were checked against IGoR. In a later analysis, TCR-TCR, TCR-HLA and TCR-CMV co-occurrence was scored with hypergeometric tests, and a repertoire-size bias correction was applied to TCR pairs. In a later analysis, false discovery rates were estimated by permuting HLA or CMV assignments 20 times. In a later analysis, co-occurring TCRs were grouped using DBSCAN, and TCRdist sequence similarity was added for clustering within HLA-allele-positive subsets. Repertoires with fewer than 30,000 or more than 120,000 public chains, plus five repertoires with anomalous nucleotide sharing, were excluded from co-occurrence clustering. TCRdb holds this immuneACCESS table with in-frame rearrangements only. Some clones are missing; in checked studies, unresolved V genes explain under half, and the rest has no known cause. V and J calls and clone size are as listed in that table; D and trimming were resolved from the DNA. This sample has more than 85,000 clones in its table, and 79% of those were observed once. The ten most abundant clones make up under 5% of the sample.

The TCR originated in a female donor in good health and CMV-seropositive. Sequenced sample: PBMCs.

The CDR3 region: CASRGQLVDEQYF. The nucleotides are TGTGCCAGCAGGGGACAGTTAGTAGACGAGCAGTACTTC. This chain joins TRBV25-1 to TRBJ2-7; TRBD1 lines up with 7 middle nucleotides. The germline V end is reduced by 6 bases and the J end by 5 bases; junction bases left unmatched: 7. Counted from cysteine to phenylalanine, this CDR3 has 13 amino acids. The read is trimmed to its CDR3 DNA, 39 bases read in frame from base 1. Based on the germline V gene, the CDR1 and CDR2 sequences are MGHDK and SYGVNS.